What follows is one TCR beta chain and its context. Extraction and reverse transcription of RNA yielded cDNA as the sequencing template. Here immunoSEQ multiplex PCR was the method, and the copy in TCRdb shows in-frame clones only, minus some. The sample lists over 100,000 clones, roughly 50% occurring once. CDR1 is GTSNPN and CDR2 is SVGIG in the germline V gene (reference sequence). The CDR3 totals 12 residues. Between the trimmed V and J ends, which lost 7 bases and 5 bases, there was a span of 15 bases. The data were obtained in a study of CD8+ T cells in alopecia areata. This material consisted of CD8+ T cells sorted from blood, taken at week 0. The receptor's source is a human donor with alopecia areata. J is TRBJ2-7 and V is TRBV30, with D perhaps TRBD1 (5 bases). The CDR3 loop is CAYTGGRHEQYF. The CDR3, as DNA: TGTGCCTATACAGGCGGTCGCCACGAGCAGTACTTC.